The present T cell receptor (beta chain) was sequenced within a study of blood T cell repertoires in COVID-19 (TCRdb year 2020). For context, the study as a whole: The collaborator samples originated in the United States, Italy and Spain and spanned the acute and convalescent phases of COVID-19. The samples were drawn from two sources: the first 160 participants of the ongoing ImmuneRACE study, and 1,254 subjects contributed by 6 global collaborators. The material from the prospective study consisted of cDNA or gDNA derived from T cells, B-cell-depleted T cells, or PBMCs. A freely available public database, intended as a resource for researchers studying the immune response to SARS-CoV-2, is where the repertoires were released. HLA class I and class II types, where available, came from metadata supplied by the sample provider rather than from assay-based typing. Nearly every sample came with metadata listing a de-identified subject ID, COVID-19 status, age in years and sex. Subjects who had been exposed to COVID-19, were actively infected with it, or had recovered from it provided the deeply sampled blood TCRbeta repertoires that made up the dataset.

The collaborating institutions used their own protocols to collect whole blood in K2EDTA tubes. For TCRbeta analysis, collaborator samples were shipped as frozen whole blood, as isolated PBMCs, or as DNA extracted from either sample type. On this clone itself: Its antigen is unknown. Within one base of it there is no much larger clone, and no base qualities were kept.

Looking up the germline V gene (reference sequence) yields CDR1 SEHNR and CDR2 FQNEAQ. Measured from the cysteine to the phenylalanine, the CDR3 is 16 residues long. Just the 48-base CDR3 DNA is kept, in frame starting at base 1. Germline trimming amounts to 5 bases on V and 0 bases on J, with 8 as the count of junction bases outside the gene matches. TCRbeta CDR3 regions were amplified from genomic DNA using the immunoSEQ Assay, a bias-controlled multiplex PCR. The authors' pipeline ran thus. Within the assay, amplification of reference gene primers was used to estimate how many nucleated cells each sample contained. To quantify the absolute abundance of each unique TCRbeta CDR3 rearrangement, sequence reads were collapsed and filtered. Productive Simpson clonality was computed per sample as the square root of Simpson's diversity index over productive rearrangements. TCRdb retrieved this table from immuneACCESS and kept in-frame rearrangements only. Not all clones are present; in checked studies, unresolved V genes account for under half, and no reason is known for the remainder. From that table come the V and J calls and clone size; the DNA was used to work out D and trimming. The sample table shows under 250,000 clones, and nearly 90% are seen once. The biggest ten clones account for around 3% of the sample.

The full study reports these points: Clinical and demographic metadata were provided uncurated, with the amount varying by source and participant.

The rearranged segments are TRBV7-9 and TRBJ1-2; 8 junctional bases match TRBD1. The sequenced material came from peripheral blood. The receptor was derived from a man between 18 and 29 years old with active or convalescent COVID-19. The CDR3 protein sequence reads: CASSKGQGDANYGYTF. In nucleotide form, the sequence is TGTGCCAGCAGCAAAGGACAGGGAGACGCTAACTATGGCTACACCTTC.